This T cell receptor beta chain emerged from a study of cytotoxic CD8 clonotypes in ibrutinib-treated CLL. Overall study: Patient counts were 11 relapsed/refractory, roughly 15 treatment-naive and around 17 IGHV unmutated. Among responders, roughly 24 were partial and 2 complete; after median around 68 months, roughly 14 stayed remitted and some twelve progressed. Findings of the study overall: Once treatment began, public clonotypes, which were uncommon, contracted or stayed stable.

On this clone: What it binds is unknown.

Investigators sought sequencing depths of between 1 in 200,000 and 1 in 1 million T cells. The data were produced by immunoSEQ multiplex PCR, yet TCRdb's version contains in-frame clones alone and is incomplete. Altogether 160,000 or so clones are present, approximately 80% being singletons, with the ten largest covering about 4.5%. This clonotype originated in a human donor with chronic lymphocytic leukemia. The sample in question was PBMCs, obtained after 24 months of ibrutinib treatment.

In DNA form, the CDR3 reads TGTGCCAGCAGCCAAAATTTGGGACGGAGAAGAAACACTGAAGCTTTCTTT. Its translation: CASSQNLGRRRNTEAFF. This chain uses TRBV5-4 with TRBJ1-1, with D possibly being TRBD1 (5 bases). The CDR3 length is 17 residues. V was trimmed by 4 bases and J by 2 bases, leaving 21 bases between them. From germline, CDR1 is SGHNT and CDR2 YYREEE (reference sequence).